This is a list of T cell receptor beta chains from one sample in a study of shared clonotypes between healthy human individuals. Assay used: immunoSEQ multiplex PCR; TCRdb lists only in-frame clones, some missing. Of 2 million to 2.5 million clones in the sample, more than 85% were seen once. Sequenced input: naive CD4+ T cells from PBMCs. The receptors here all came from a man younger than 35 in good health. Some clones in this sample may be carry-over from other donors' samples. CDR3s include the opening cysteine and the closing phenylalanine or tryptophan. The D gene is left open where the match is weak. The size entry is marked missing in some rows and otherwise reads once, few, many or a size class.

J: TRBJ2-2
V: TRBV7-3
D: TRBD2
size: .
CDR3: CASSLTSGIVGELFF
DNA: TGTGCCAGCAGCTTAACTAGCGGGATAGTCGGGGAGCTGTTTTTT

J: TRBJ1-1
V: TRBV5-1
D: .
size: once
CDR3: CASSVERAMNTEAFF
DNA: TGCGCCAGCAGCGTCGAACGGGCAATGAACACTGAAGCTTTCTTT

J: TRBJ1-5
V: TRBV30
D: TRBD1
size: .
CDR3: CAWYVDRGLHQPQHF
DNA: TGTGCCTGGTATGTAGACAGGGGGCTACATCAGCCCCAGCATTTT

J: TRBJ1-2
V: TRBV27
D: .
size: .
CDR3: CASMYIRGGGYTF
DNA: TGTGCCAGCATGTATATAAGGGGGGGCGGCTACACCTTC

J: TRBJ1-2
V: TRBV7-9
D: .
size: .
CDR3: CASRPRHGLRDYGYTF
DNA: TGTGCCAGCAGACCCCGACATGGCCTACGAGACTATGGCTACACCTTC

J: TRBJ2-1
V: TRBV5-1
D: TRBD2
size: once
CDR3: CASSLYSGLAGGVEQFF
DNA: TGCGCCAGCAGCTTGTATTCGGGACTAGCGGGGGGTGTTGAGCAGTTCTTC

J: TRBJ2-7
V: TRBV9
D: .
size: .
CDR3: CASSVGQGGAYEQYF
DNA: TGTGCCAGCAGCGTTGGACAGGGAGGGGCCTACGAGCAGTACTTC

J: TRBJ2-3
V: TRBV30
D: TRBD2
size: .
CDR3: CAWSYGSGRSDTQYF
DNA: TGTGCCTGGAGTTACGGTAGCGGGAGGTCAGATACGCAGTATTTT

J: TRBJ1-1
V: TRBV2
D: .
size: .
CDR3: CASSESMNTEAFF
DNA: TGTGCCAGCAGTGAATCAATGAACACTGAAGCTTTCTTT

J: TRBJ2-7
V: TRBV18
D: TRBD1
size: .
CDR3: CASSSGQQVYEQYF
DNA: TGTGCCAGCTCATCGGGACAGCAGGTCTACGAGCAGTACTTC

J: TRBJ2-5
V: TRBV7-3
D: .
size: .
CDR3: CASSPRLRQETQYF
DNA: TGTGCCAGCAGCCCCCGTTTGAGACAAGAGACCCAGTACTTC

J: TRBJ2-7
V: TRBV4-3
D: .
size: .
CDR3: CASSQGSIGSYEQYF
DNA: TGCGCCAGCAGCCAAGGATCAATAGGGTCCTACGAGCAGTACTTC

J: TRBJ1-2
V: TRBV7-2
D: TRBD1
size: .
CDR3: CASSSLRGATNYGYTF
DNA: TGTGCCAGCAGCTCCCTCAGGGGGGCTACTAACTATGGCTACACCTTC

J: TRBJ2-7
V: TRBV25-1
D: .
size: .
CDR3: CASSEKRRSSYEQYF
DNA: TGTGCCAGCAGTGAAAAACGTAGGAGCTCCTACGAGCAGTACTTC

J: TRBJ1-4
V: TRBV19
D: TRBD1
size: .
CDR3: CASSRSGQGNEKLFF
DNA: TGTGCCAGTAGTCGGTCGGGACAGGGAAATGAAAAACTGTTTTTT

J: TRBJ1-2
V: TRBV5-1
D: TRBD1
size: .
CDR3: CASSTDRGATNYGYTF
DNA: TGCGCCAGCAGCACGGACAGGGGGGCGACTAACTATGGCTACACCTTC

J: TRBJ2-3
V: TRBV5-1
D: .
size: .
CDR3: CASSLEEPRTDTQYF
DNA: TGCGCCAGCAGCTTGGAGGAGCCGCGCACAGATACGCAGTATTTT

J: TRBJ1-5
V: TRBV15
D: .
size: .
CDR3: CATSRDLGSNQPQHF
DNA: TGTGCCACCAGCAGAGATCTAGGGAGCAATCAGCCCCAGCATTTT

J: TRBJ2-1
V: TRBV28
D: .
size: .
CDR3: CASSRGSSESWLLNNEQFF
DNA: TGTGCCAGCAGTCGTGGGTCTAGCGAGAGCTGGCTACTAAACAATGAGCAGTTCTTC

J: TRBJ2-5
V: TRBV5-1
D: .
size: .
CDR3: CASSLAASSSETQYF
DNA: TGCGCCAGCAGCTTGGCGGCTAGTAGCTCGGAGACCCAGTACTTC

J: TRBJ2-5
V: TRBV5-4
D: .
size: .
CDR3: CASSRTGREETQYF
DNA: TGTGCCAGCAGCCGGACAGGGAGGGAAGAGACCCAGTACTTC

J: TRBJ2-7
V: TRBV14
D: TRBD1
size: .
CDR3: CASSRGWTGQTYEQYF
DNA: TGTGCCAGCAGCCGGGGGTGGACGGGACAGACCTACGAGCAGTACTTC

J: TRBJ2-7
V: TRBV5-1
D: .
size: .
CDR3: CASSLTGGGTYEQYF
DNA: TGCGCCAGCAGCTTGACTGGGGGTGGGACCTACGAGCAGTACTTC

J: TRBJ2-7
V: TRBV6-1
D: .
size: .
CDR3: CASSEVREQYF
DNA: TGTGCCAGCAGTGAAGTAAGGGAGCAGTACTTC

J: TRBJ2-2
V: TRBV19
D: .
size: .
CDR3: CASSIRAGYPTGELFF
DNA: TGTGCCAGTAGTATAAGAGCGGGTTACCCCACCGGGGAGCTGTTTTTT

J: TRBJ2-7
V: TRBV10-3
D: .
size: .
CDR3: CAISESLNEQYF
DNA: TGTGCCATCAGTGAGTCGTTGAACGAGCAGTACTTC

J: TRBJ2-7
V: TRBV7-9
D: TRBD1
size: .
CDR3: CASSPGVGTGPYEQYF
DNA: TGTGCCAGCAGCCCTGGGGTCGGGACAGGCCCCTACGAGCAGTACTTC

J: TRBJ1-4
V: TRBV28
D: .
size: .
CDR3: CASNWRQTNEKLFF
DNA: TGTGCCAGCAACTGGAGGCAGACTAATGAAAAACTGTTTTTT

J: TRBJ1-3
V: TRBV19
D: .
size: .
CDR3: CASSPTGILSSGNTIYF
DNA: TGTGCCAGTAGCCCTACAGGGATACTAAGCTCTGGAAACACCATATATTTT

J: TRBJ2-7
V: TRBV9
D: TRBD1
size: .
CDR3: CASSKRGQGDEQYF
DNA: TGTGCCAGCAGCAAGAGGGGACAGGGCGACGAGCAGTACTTC

J: TRBJ2-2
V: TRBV7-3
D: TRBD2
size: once
CDR3: CASSLGGSGSATGELFF
DNA: TGTGCCAGCAGCCTCGGGGGTAGCGGGAGTGCTACCGGGGAGCTGTTTTTT

J: TRBJ1-1
V: TRBV7-2
D: .
size: .
CDR3: CASSAQGLNTEAFF
DNA: TGTGCCAGCAGCGCACAGGGTTTGAACACTGAAGCTTTCTTT

J: TRBJ2-7
V: TRBV28
D: TRBD1
size: .
CDR3: CASRRQGALYEQYF
DNA: TGTGCCAGCAGGCGACAGGGGGCGCTTTACGAGCAGTACTTC

J: TRBJ2-1
V: TRBV7-8
D: .
size: .
CDR3: CASSLDPNEQFF
DNA: TGTGCCAGCAGCTTAGATCCCAATGAGCAGTTCTTC

J: TRBJ1-5
V: TRBV6-1
D: .
size: .
CDR3: CASMFKGGSGQPQHF
DNA: TGTGCCAGCATGTTCAAGGGGGGATCTGGTCAGCCCCAGCATTTT

J: TRBJ1-1
V: TRBV25-1
D: TRBD1
size: .
CDR3: CASDDRGSAFF
DNA: TGTGCCAGCGATGACAGGGGGTCGGCTTTCTTT

J: TRBJ2-1
V: TRBV7-6
D: .
size: .
CDR3: CASSSGNEQFF
DNA: TGTGCCAGCAGCTCGGGGAATGAGCAGTTCTTC

J: TRBJ1-3
V: TRBV11-1
D: .
size: .
CDR3: CASSLAGDSGNTIYF
DNA: TGTGCCAGCAGCTTAGCCGGGGACTCTGGAAACACCATATATTTT

J: TRBJ2-1
V: TRBV7-8
D: .
size: .
CDR3: CASSLDTAGDFANEQFF
DNA: TGTGCCAGCAGCTTAGACACGGCAGGGGACTTCGCCAATGAGCAGTTCTTC

J: TRBJ2-3
V: TRBV7-2
D: .
size: .
CDR3: CASSLVWGSTDTQYF
DNA: TGTGCCAGCAGCTTAGTCTGGGGAAGCACAGATACGCAGTATTTT

J: TRBJ1-1
V: TRBV10-3
D: .
size: .
CDR3: CAINAGPSGTEAFF
DNA: TGTGCCATCAACGCGGGGCCCTCAGGGACTGAAGCTTTCTTT

J: TRBJ1-1
V: TRBV14
D: .
size: .
CDR3: CASSPHAFGTRGTEAFF
DNA: TGTGCCAGCAGCCCGCACGCTTTTGGGACAAGAGGCACTGAAGCTTTCTTT

J: TRBJ2-7
V: TRBV10-3
D: .
size: .
CDR3: CAISPRGDEQYF
DNA: TGTGCCATCAGCCCCCGGGGAGACGAGCAGTACTTC

J: TRBJ1-1
V: TRBV5-4
D: .
size: .
CDR3: CASSSPGRGHTEAFF
DNA: TGTGCCAGCAGCTCACCAGGGAGAGGACACACTGAAGCTTTCTTT

J: TRBJ1-4
V: TRBV5-1
D: .
size: .
CDR3: CASSLDPAPNEKLFF
DNA: TGCGCCAGCAGCTTGGATCCAGCCCCCAATGAAAAACTGTTTTTT

J: TRBJ2-1
V: TRBV7-2
D: TRBD2
size: .
CDR3: CASSLVGTSYNEQFF
DNA: TGTGCCAGCAGCTTAGTCGGGACTAGCTACAATGAGCAGTTCTTC

J: TRBJ2-1
V: TRBV30
D: TRBD1
size: .
CDR3: CAWSPSPGQGPGWAYNEQFF
DNA: TGTGCCTGGAGTCCCTCCCCGGGACAGGGGCCGGGGTGGGCTTACAATGAGCAGTTCTTC

J: TRBJ1-1
V: TRBV7-8
D: .
size: .
CDR3: CASSSAVTEAFF
DNA: TGTGCCAGCAGCTCAGCCGTCACTGAAGCTTTCTTT

J: TRBJ2-7
V: TRBV5-1
D: TRBD1
size: once
CDR3: CASRSGTGDEQYF
DNA: TGCGCCAGCAGATCTGGGACAGGTGACGAGCAGTACTTC

J: TRBJ1-1
V: TRBV9
D: .
size: .
CDR3: CASGRAGGTEAFF
DNA: TGTGCCAGCGGTCGCGCGGGGGGCACTGAAGCTTTCTTT

J: TRBJ1-2
V: TRBV7-3
D: .
size: .
CDR3: CASRHHYEGYGYTF
DNA: TGTGCCAGCAGGCACCACTACGAGGGCTATGGCTACACCTTC

J: TRBJ2-7
V: TRBV7-3
D: TRBD2
size: .
CDR3: CASSLAGGAYEQYF
DNA: TGTGCCAGCAGTCTAGCGGGAGGGGCGTACGAGCAGTACTTC

J: TRBJ2-7
V: TRBV29-1
D: .
size: .
CDR3: CSVDLGSYEQYF
DNA: TGCAGCGTTGACCTCGGGTCCTACGAGCAGTACTTC

J: TRBJ2-7
V: TRBV29-1
D: .
size: .
CDR3: CTAGSQGSYEQYF
DNA: TGCACCGCCGGGTCGCAGGGGTCCTACGAGCAGTACTTC